This T cell receptor (beta chain) was sequenced in a study of blood T cell repertoires in COVID-19 (dated by TCRdb to 2018 to 2021). For the wider study: Collaborator samples came from the United States, Italy and Spain and covered acute and convalescent phases of COVID-19. A de-identified subject ID, COVID-19 status, age in years and sex were almost always included in the sample metadata. The prospective study material was composed of cDNA or gDNA derived from T cells, B-cell-depleted T cells, or PBMCs. The repertoires were released in a freely available public database meant as a resource for research on the immune response to SARS-CoV-2. Subjects who had been exposed to COVID-19, were actively infected with it, or had recovered from it provided the deeply sampled blood TCRbeta repertoires that made up the dataset. Where available, HLA class I and class II types were taken from metadata supplied by the sample provider and were not determined by assay-based typing. The samples were drawn from the first 160 participants of the ongoing ImmuneRACE study and from 950 to 1,500 subjects provided by 6 global collaborators. The research as a whole found: The quantity of clinical and demographic metadata differed by source and by participant and was supplied without curation.

Each collaborating institution followed its own protocols to collect whole blood in K2EDTA tubes. Collaborator samples were shipped for TCRbeta analysis as frozen whole blood, isolated PBMCs, or DNA extracted from either sample type. This clone is a singleton in its sample. Its antigen is unknown. No base quality values were provided; no much bigger clone lies one nucleotide off. The CDR3 contains 15 residues, cysteine and phenylalanine counted. This entry keeps only the CDR3 DNA: 45 bases, framed from base 1. CDR1 is given as SGHRS and CDR2 as YFSETQ, both from the germline V gene. V gives up 7 bases and J gives up 5 bases, and the segment between their germline ends measures 19 bases. TCRbeta CDR3 regions were amplified from genomic DNA by means of the immunoSEQ Assay, a bias-controlled multiplex PCR. In the source study's methods: The number of nucleated cells in each sample was estimated from the amplification of reference gene primers within the assay. Sequence reads were collapsed and filtered to measure the absolute abundance of every unique TCRbeta CDR3 rearrangement. For each sample, productive Simpson clonality was calculated as the square root of Simpson's diversity index over productive rearrangements. TCRdb carries this immuneACCESS record with in-frame sequences only. Its versions omit some clonotypes, under half of them owing to an unresolved V gene in the studies checked, with the rest unexplained. Clone size and the V and J calls come from that table; the DNA yielded D and trimming. Across this sample there are around 120,000 clones, with 85% to 90% seen only once. The top ten constitute roughly a tenth of the sample.

The clonotype was recovered from a man older than 75 with acute or convalescent COVID-19. Here the chain combines TRBV5-1 and TRBJ1-5, and possibly TRBD1, on 6 matching bases. Sequencing was done on a sample of peripheral blood. The DNA sequence follows: TGCGCCAGCTCTTTAACCCCACAGGGAGATCAGCCCCAGCATTTT. Translated, this is CASSLTPQGDQPQHF.